The sequence of this T cell receptor beta chain was determined in a study of technical replicates of blood from a handful of donors. The repertoire was sequenced with immunoSEQ multiplex PCR; TCRdb's copy has only in-frame clones and lacks some. The sample holds tens of thousands of clones, over 85% seen once. V lost 6 bases, J lost 3 bases, and 0 bases stayed unmatched. The CDR3 consists of 13 residues. Germline loops: CDR1 SNHLY, CDR2 FYNNEI. Sequenced sample: T cells isolated from PBMCs. V is TRBV2 and J is TRBJ2-2; 8 nucleotides agree with TRBD2. This sequence originates from a human donor in good health. The CDR3 DNA sequence: TGTGCCAGCAGACTAGCGGACACCGGGGAGCTGTTTTTT. This gives the protein CASRLADTGELFF.